What follows are 14 T cell receptor beta chains derived from one specimen sequenced in a study of blood T cell repertoires in COVID-19. Assay used: immunoSEQ multiplex PCR; TCRdb lists only in-frame clones, some missing. The sample has about 66,000 clones, 80% seen once. The sequencing input was peripheral blood. These receptors originate from a human donor in a cohort sampled during active COVID-19.

The rearrangement uses TRBV6-5 and TRBJ2-7; 7 bases fit TRBD2. This CDR3 has 15 amino acids. Germline CDR1 is MNHEY and CDR2 is SVGAGI. V dropped 5 bases and J dropped 7; count of bases not matched to a gene: 14. The CDR3 protein is CASSPGGSWLGEQYF. In nucleotides, the CDR3 is TGTGCCAGCAGTCCGGGGGGTAGCTGGTTGGGAGAGCAGTACTTC.

Remarks on this clone: Distinct nucleotide sequences in the sample also encode this CDR3. The chain recombines TRBV7-3 with TRBJ1-1; TRBD1 matches 11 bases. Losses at the gene ends were 5 bases for V and 5 bases for J; bases not matched to a gene: 4. Germline-derived CDR1 and CDR2 are SGHTA and FQGTGA. The CDR3 has 14 amino acids. The CDR3 protein is CASSPGTGGTEAFF. CDR3 DNA sequence: TGTGCCAGCAGCCCAGGGACAGGGGGAACTGAAGCTTTCTTT.

The chain combines TRBV7-2 with TRBJ1-1, with a tentative D call TRBD1 (6 bases). The CDR3 has 13 residues. The ends were cut back, 5 bases at V and 2 bases at J, with 9 bases in the middle. Germline CDR1 is SGHTA and CDR2 is FQGNSA. The CDR3 sequence is CASSTDRNTEAFF. CDR3 nucleotides: TGTGCCAGCAGCACGGACAGAAACACTGAAGCTTTCTTT. The entire variable domain, with the rest obtained from reference TRBV7-2 and TRBJ1-1, is as follows: GAGVSQSPSNKVTEKGKDVELRCDPISGHTALYWYRQSLGQGLEFLIYFQGNSAPDKSGLPSDRFSAERTGGSVSTLTIQRTQQEDSAVYLCASSTDRNTEAFFGQGTRLTVV.

V gene TRBV20-1 combines with J gene TRBJ1-3; no clear D gene. CDR1 DFQATT and CDR2 SNEGSKA come from the germline V gene (reference sequence). Trimming stripped 2 bases from V and 8 bases from J, with 7 bases between. The CDR3 covers 11 residues. The CDR3 reads CSARLGDTIYF. The CDR3 nucleotides are TGCAGTGCTAGACTGGGAGACACCATATATTTT.

This chain joins TRBV29-1 and TRBJ2-6, with 7 bases identical to TRBD2. Germline trimming cut 6 bases from V and 2 bases from J; bases unmatched to any gene: 7. The CDR3 contains 15 residues. Germline V CDR1 and CDR2: SQVTM, ANQGSEA. CDR3 DNA: TGCAGCGTGATGACGGGGGGTACTGGGGCCAACGTCCTGACTTTC. It encodes CSVMTGGTGANVLTF.

The gene calls are TRBV2 and TRBJ2-5, with 7 nucleotides matching TRBD1. Germline-derived CDR1 and CDR2 are SNHLY and FYNNEI. The CDR3 sequence is 18 residues long. V lost 0 bases, J lost 2 bases, and 12 bases stayed unmatched. The CDR3 DNA reads TGTGCCAGCAGTGAAGCCCGGGGACAGAGGGGAAAACAAGAGACCCAGTACTTC. Translating gives CASSEARGQRGKQETQYF.

The chain employs TRBV14 and TRBJ1-2; TRBD1 agrees at 7 bases. Germline CDR1 is SGHDN and CDR2 is FVKESK. The V and J ends lost 8 bases and 5 bases, in that order; junction bases with no gene match: 2. The CDR3 sequence is 11 residues long. The CDR3 coding sequence is TGTGCCAGCGGCAGGGGGTATGGCTACACCTTC. Its translation: CASGRGYGYTF.

The gene calls are TRBV10-1 and TRBJ2-1; 7 nucleotides match TRBD2. V lost 6 bases, J lost 9 bases, and 8 bases stayed unmatched. This CDR3 contains 13 residues. CDR1 and CDR2 (germline): WNHNN, SYGVQD (reference sequence). CDR3 sequence (DNA): TGCGCCAGCAGCAAGGGAGGGGAGGGTGAGCAGTTCTTC. The encoded protein is CASSKGGEGEQFF.

V and J are TRBV7-9 and TRBJ1-1; 10 nucleotides line up with TRBD1. V was clipped by 6 bases and J by 5 bases; unmatched bases: 9. CDR1 and CDR2 from the germline V gene are SEHNR and FQNEAQ (reference sequence). CDR3 length equals 15 residues. DNA of the CDR3: TGTGCCAGCAGTCCTAGACAGGGGGCTGGGACTGAAGCTTTCTTT. Its protein is CASSPRQGAGTEAFF. Full variable domain (missing parts from reference TRBV7-9 and TRBJ1-1): DTGVSQNPRHKITKRGQNVTFRCDPISEHNRLYWYRQTLGQGPEFLTYFQNEAQLEKSRLLSDRFSAERPKGSFSTLEIQRTEQGDSAMYLCASSPRQGAGTEAFFGQGTRLTVV.

This chain links TRBV27 with TRBJ1-1; 7 bases align to TRBD1. The CDR3 length is 13 residues. Trimming at V came to 0 bases and at J to 11 bases, leaving 6 bases not matched to a gene. Germline assignment: CDR1 MNHEY and CDR2 SMNVEV (reference sequence). The CDR3 DNA reads as TGTGCCAGCAGTTTATCTAAGGGGACAGAGGCTTTCTTT. The encoded protein is CASSLSKGTEAFF.

The CDR3 DNA follows: TGTGCCAGCGCTCCTAGCGAATACGAGCAGTACTTC. This translates into CASAPSEYEQYF. This chain joins TRBV18 and TRBJ2-7; D might be TRBD2 (6 bases). Germline assignment: CDR1 KGHSH and CDR2 LQKENI. The CDR3 runs 12 residues. V lost 8 bases to trimming and J lost 4 bases, with 12 bases between them.

This sequence joins TRBV4-2 and TRBJ2-5; 13 bases align to TRBD2. The CDR3 contains 18 residues. Trimming took 3 bases from V and 5 from J; bases not matched to a gene: 12. Per the germline V gene, CDR1 is LGHNA and CDR2 is YNFKEQ. DNA for the CDR3: TGTGCCAGCAGCCAGGGATACCAACTAGCGGGAGGGGCGGAGACCCAGTACTTC. Translation: CASSQGYQLAGGAETQYF.

The rearrangement links TRBV7-2 to TRBJ2-7; tentatively, D is TRBD2 (6 bases). V gave up 5 bases and J gave up 5 bases, with 13 bases separating them. This CDR3 has 13 amino acids. Germline values: CDR1 SGHTA, CDR2 FQGNSA. CDR3 DNA sequence: TGTGCCAGCAGCGCGGACGGGAGTAACGAGCAGTACTTC. Protein: CASSADGSNEQYF.

This chain links TRBV15 with TRBJ2-2; the match to TRBD1 covers 9 bases. Trimming cost V 1 base and J 6 bases; bases outside gene matches: 6. The CDR3 is made up of 16 amino acids. Germline-derived CDR1 and CDR2 are LNHNV and YYDKDF (reference sequence). In DNA, the CDR3 is TGTGCCACCAGCAGAGTGGGACAGGGAGGGGCCGGGGAGCTGTTTTTT. It yields the protein CATSRVGQGGAGELFF.